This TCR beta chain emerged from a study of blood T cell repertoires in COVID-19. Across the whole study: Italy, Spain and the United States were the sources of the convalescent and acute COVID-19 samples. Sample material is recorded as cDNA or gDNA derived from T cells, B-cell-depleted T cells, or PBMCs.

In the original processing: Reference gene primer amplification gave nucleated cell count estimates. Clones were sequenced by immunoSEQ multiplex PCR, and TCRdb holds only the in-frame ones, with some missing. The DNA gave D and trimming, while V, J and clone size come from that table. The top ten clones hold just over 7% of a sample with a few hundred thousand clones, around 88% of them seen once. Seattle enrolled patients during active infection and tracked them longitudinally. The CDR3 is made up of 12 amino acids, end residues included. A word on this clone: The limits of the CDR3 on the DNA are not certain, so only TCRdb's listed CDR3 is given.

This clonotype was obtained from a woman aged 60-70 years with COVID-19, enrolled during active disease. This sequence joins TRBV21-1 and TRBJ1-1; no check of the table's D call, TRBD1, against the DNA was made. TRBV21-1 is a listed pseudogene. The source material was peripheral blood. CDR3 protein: CAFGQGTTEAFF.